This TCR beta chain was obtained from a study of shared clonotypes between healthy human individuals. Some clones are missing from TCRdb's copy, which holds only in-frame ones; the method was immunoSEQ multiplex PCR. Here the sample spans around 320,000 clones, more than 75% being singletons. CDR1 SGDLS and CDR2 YYNGEE come from the germline V gene. The V gene lost 3 bases and the J gene lost 3 bases, with 13 bases spanning the gap. This CDR3 has 14 amino acids. This chain joins TRBV9 and TRBJ2-7; tentative D call: TRBD1 (5 bases). The clonotype originates from a man younger than 30 in good health. The sample consisted of memory CD8+ T cells sorted from blood. Regarding subset: CD45RO+ cells pooled with CCR7-negative TemRA cells. CDR3 DNA sequence: TGTGCCAGCAGCGGGTCGGCAGGGAACTACGAGCAGTACTTC. Encoded protein: CASSGSAGNYEQYF.